The TCR beta chain described here comes from a study of CD8+ T cells in alopecia areata. Study context: Treated patients swallowed 5 to 10 mg of oral tofacitinib twice daily. Study conclusions and caveats: Lesional scalp, notably in alopecia totalis/universalis, had clonality above that of normal scalp.

For this clone: What it binds is not known.

RNA was isolated and reverse transcribed to cDNA, the sequencing template. Libraries were prepared by immunoSEQ multiplex PCR; TCRdb keeps only in-frame clonotypes and omits some of them. The table records under 300,000 clones, 65% to 70% of them present only once. The CDR3 spans 14 residues. Germline CDR1 reads PRHDT; CDR2 reads FYEKMQ (reference sequence). V lost 5 bases, J lost 2 bases, and 12 bases lay in between. Alopecia areata patients provided lesional scalp punch biopsies and peripheral blood. The sorting of PBMCs gave CD4+ and CD8+ T cells. This chain joins TRBV13 and TRBJ1-1; D call uncertain. Sequencing used CD4+ T cells sorted from blood, obtained at week 0. This sequence originates from a human donor with alopecia areata. Here the CDR3 DNA reads TGTGCCAGCAGCCAAACGCGGGATAACACTGAAGCTTTCTTT. It specifies CASSQTRDNTEAFF. Based on the CDR3 plus reference TRBV13 and TRBJ1-1, the full variable domain is AAGVIQSPRHLIKEKRETATLKCYPIPRHDTVYWYQQGPGQDPQFLISFYEKMQSDKGSIPDRFSAQQFSDYHSELNMSSLELGDSALYFCASSQTRDNTEAFFGQGTRLTVV.